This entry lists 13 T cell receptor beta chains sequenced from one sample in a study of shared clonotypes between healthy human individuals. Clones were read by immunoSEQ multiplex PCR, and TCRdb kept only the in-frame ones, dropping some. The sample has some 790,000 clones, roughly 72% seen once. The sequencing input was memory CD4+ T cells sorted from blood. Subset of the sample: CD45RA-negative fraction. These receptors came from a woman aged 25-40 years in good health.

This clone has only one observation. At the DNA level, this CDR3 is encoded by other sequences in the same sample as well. The CDR3 loop is CASSWGTTGNTIYF. DNA of the CDR3: TGCGCCAGCAGCTGGGGGACGACTGGAAACACCATATATTTT. The rearrangement joins TRBV5-1 to TRBJ1-3; D possibly corresponds to TRBD1 (5 bases). Germline lookup yields CDR1 SGHRS and CDR2 YFSETQ. Trimming removed 3 bases from V and 2 bases from J, with 9 bases in between. The CDR3 totals 14 residues.

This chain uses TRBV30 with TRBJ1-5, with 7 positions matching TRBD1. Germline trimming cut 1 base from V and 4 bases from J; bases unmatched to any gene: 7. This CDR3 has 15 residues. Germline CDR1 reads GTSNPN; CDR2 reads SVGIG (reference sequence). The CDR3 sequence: CAWSARTGWNQPQHF. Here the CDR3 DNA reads TGTGCCTGGAGTGCCCGGACAGGTTGGAATCAGCCCCAGCATTTT.

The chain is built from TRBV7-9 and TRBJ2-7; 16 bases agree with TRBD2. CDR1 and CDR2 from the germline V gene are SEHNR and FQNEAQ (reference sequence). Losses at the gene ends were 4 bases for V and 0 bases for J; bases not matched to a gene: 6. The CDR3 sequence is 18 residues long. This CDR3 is CASSSGLAGGPSSYEQYF. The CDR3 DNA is TGTGCCAGCAGCTCGGGACTAGCGGGAGGGCCGAGCTCCTACGAGCAGTACTTC.

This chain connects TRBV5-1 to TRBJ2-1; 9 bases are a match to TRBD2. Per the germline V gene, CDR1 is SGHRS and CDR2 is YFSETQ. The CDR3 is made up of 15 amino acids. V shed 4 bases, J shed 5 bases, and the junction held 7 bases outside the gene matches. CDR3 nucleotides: TGCGCCAGCAGCGTTAGCGGGAGCAGAGACAATGAGCAGTTCTTC. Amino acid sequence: CASSVSGSRDNEQFF.

CDR3 loop: CASSPGDLSASGNTIYF. The CDR3 coding sequence is TGTGCCAGCAGCCCTGGTGACCTGTCCGCCTCGGGGAACACCATATATTTT. The V call is TRBV7-9, the J call TRBJ1-3, with no clear D. Per germline, CDR1 SEHNR and CDR2 FQNEAQ (reference sequence). Trimming cost V 5 bases and J 7 bases, with 24 bases left between them. There are 17 residues in the CDR3. The variable domain in full, with the rest retrieved from reference TRBV7-9 and TRBJ1-3, is DTGVSQNPRHKITKRGQNVTFRCDPISEHNRLYWYRQTLGQGPEFLTYFQNEAQLEKSRLLSDRFSAERPKGSFSTLEIQRTEQGDSAMYLCASSPGDLSASGNTIYFGEGSWLTVV.

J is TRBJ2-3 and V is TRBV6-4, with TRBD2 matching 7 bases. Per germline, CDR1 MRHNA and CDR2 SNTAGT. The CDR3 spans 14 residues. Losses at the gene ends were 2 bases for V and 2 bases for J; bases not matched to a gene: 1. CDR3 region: CASSDLADTDTQYF. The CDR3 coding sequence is TGTGCCAGCAGTGACCTAGCGGACACAGATACGCAGTATTTT.

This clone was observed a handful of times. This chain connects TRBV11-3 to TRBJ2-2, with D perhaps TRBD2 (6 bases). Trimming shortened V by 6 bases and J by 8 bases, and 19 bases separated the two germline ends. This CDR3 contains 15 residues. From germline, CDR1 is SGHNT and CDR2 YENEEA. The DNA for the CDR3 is TGTGCCAGCAGTTCCACCGGGACTCCGGTGGGGGAGCTGTTTTTT. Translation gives CASSSTGTPVGELFF. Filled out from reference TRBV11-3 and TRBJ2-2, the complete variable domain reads EAGVVQSPRYKIIEKKQPVAFWCNPISGHNTLYWYLQNLGQGPELLIRYENEEAVDDSQLPKDRFSAERLKGVDSTLKIQPAELGDSAVYLCASSSTGTPVGELFFGEGSRLTVL.

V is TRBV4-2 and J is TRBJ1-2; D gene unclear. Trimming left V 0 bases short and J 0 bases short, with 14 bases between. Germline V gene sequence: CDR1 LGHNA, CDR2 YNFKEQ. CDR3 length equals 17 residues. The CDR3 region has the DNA TGTGCCAGCAGCCAAGATGGGGATTACCAAGCTAACTATGGCTACACCTTC. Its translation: CASSQDGDYQANYGYTF.

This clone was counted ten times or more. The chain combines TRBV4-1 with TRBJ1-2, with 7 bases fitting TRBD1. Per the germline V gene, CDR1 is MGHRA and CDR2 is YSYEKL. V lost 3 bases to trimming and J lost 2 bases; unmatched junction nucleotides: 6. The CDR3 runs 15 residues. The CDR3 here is CASSQTRGQNYGYTF. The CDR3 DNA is TGCGCCAGCAGCCAGACGAGGGGACAGAACTATGGCTACACCTTC.

In DNA form, the CDR3 reads TGTGCCAGCAGCTTAGGACTAGCGGGAGTCCATGAGCAGTTCTTC. As protein: CASSLGLAGVHEQFF. This chain uses TRBV7-2 with TRBJ2-1; TRBD2 matches at 12 bases. V dropped 1 base and J dropped 8; count of bases not matched to a gene: 3. The germline CDR1 and CDR2 sequences are SGHTA and FQGNSA. The CDR3 length is 15 residues.

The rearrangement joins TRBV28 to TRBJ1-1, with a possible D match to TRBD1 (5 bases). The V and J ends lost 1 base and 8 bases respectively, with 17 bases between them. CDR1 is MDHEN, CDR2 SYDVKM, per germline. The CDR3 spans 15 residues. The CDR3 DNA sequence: TGTGCCAGCAGTTTATTGCAGGGTTATCGTCCCGAAGCTTTCTTT. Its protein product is CASSLLQGYRPEAFF.

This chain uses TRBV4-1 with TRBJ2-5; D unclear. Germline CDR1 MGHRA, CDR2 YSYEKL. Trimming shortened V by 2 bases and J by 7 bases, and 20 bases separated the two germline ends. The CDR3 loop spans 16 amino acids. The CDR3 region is CASSQLDLVSAGTQYF. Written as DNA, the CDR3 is TGCGCCAGCAGCCAACTAGATCTTGTTTCAGCCGGGACCCAGTACTTC.

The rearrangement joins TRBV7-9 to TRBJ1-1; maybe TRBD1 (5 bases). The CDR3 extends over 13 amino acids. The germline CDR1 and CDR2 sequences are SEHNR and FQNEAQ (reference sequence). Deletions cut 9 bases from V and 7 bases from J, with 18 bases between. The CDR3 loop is CASSPQGDGEAFF. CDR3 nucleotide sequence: TGTGCCAGTTCCCCCCAGGGCGACGGTGAAGCTTTCTTT.